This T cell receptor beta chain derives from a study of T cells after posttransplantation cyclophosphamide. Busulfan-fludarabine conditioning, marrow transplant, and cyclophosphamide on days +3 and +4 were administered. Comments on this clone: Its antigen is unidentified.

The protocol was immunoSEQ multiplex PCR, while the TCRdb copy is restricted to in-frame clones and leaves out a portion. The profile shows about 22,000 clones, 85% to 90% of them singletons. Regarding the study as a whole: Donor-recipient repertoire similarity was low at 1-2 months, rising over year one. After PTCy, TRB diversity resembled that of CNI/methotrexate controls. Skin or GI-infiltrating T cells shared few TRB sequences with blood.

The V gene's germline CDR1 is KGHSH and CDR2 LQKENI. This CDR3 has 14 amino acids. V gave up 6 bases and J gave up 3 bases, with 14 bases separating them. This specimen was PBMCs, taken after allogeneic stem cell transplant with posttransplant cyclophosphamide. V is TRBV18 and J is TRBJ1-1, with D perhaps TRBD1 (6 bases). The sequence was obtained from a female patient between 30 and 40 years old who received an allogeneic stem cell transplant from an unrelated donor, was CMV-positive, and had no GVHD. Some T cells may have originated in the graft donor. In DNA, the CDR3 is TGTGCCAGCTCCCGACAGGAGGTTCACACTGAAGCTTTCTTT. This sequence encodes CASSRQEVHTEAFF.